These 25 T cell receptor beta chains share one sample of origin, sequenced in a study of response to subunit inactivated influenza vaccine. TCRdb independently ran MiXCR on the RT-PCR reads; one entry per CDR3 protein. The sample has 700,000 to 800,000 distinct CDR3 sequences; about 18% are singletons. This specimen was PBMCs from blood, taken around 5 days after vaccination. The source of these receptors is a man aged 45-65 years who received an inactivated influenza vaccine.

This clonotype was seen a few times. CDR3 residues: CSAERTGARYTF. The DNA of the CDR3 is TGCAGTGCGGAACGGACAGGGGCCCGCTACACCTTC. V gene TRBV20-1 combines with J gene TRBJ1-2; 9 bases are shared with TRBD1. The CDR3 covers 12 residues. CDR1 DFQATT and CDR2 SNEGSKA come from the germline V gene (reference sequence). V was pared by 6 bases and J by 9 bases, with 8 bases of the junction left unmatched.

The CDR3: CSARLDRGQYEQYF. Here the CDR3 DNA reads TGCAGTGCTAGACTAGACAGGGGACAATACGAGCAGTACTTC. The chain links TRBV20-1 to TRBJ2-7; 8 bases match TRBD1. This CDR3 has 14 amino acids. J gave up 4 bases and V 2 bases, and 7 bases lay outside the gene matches. Germline V gene data show CDR1 as DFQATT and CDR2 as SNEGSKA (reference sequence).

The rearrangement uses TRBV7-2 and TRBJ2-1; D unresolved. V shed 5 bases and J shed 5 bases, with 16 bases lying between them. Germline CDR1 and CDR2: SGHTA and FQGNSA. There are 15 residues in the CDR3. The CDR3 DNA sequence: TGTGCCAGCAGCGTCCTTAAGGGCACAAACAATGAGCAGTTCTTC. Translation gives CASSVLKGTNNEQFF.

This clonotype occurred a few times. This CDR3 reads CSVEGTAESSYEQYF. Written as DNA, the CDR3 is TGCAGCGTTGAGGGGACAGCTGAAAGCTCCTACGAGCAGTACTTC. The chain carries TRBV29-1 and TRBJ2-7, with 7 bases lining up with TRBD1. Germline CDR1 and CDR2: SQVTM and ANQGSEA. The CDR3 covers 15 residues. Trimming removed 3 bases from V and 0 bases from J; junction bases left unmatched: 8.

The chain uses TRBV6-5 and TRBJ1-5, with D maybe TRBD1 (6 bases). This CDR3 is built from 15 residues. Germline CDR1 MNHEY, CDR2 SVGAGI. Trimming took 0 bases from V and 4 from J, leaving 10 bases between them. The CDR3 DNA is TGTGCCAGCAGTTACTCGTTCACAGGGAATCAGCCCCAGCATTTT. This encodes CASSYSFTGNQPQHF.

The rearrangement links TRBV4-1 to TRBJ1-6; D ambiguous. This CDR3 comprises 17 residues. V dropped 4 bases and J dropped 3 bases, with 16 bases sitting between them. Germline CDR1 MGHRA, CDR2 YSYEKL. The CDR3 sequence is CASSRLNAGNYNSPLHF. The CDR3 DNA reads as TGCGCCAGCAGCCGACTAAACGCGGGGAACTATAATTCACCCCTCCACTTT.

The chain combines TRBV7-2 with TRBJ1-4, with D possibly matching TRBD1 (5 bases). The germline V gene has CDR1 SGHTA and CDR2 FQGNSA. The CDR3 runs 14 residues. V was clipped by 1 base and J by 8 bases, with 11 bases between them. The DNA of the CDR3 is TGTGCCAGCAGCTTAGGCAGGGAGGTCGAAAAACTGTTTTTT. It encodes CASSLGREVEKLFF.

CDR3 DNA: TGTGCCAGCAGCCGGGGACAGGGGTTGAACTATGGCTACACCTTC. It encodes CASSRGQGLNYGYTF. The chain combines TRBV7-2 with TRBJ1-2, with 10 bases identical to TRBD1. J was trimmed by 2 bases and V by 5 bases; bases with no gene match: 5. The germline V gene encodes CDR1 SGHTA and CDR2 FQGNSA. This CDR3 has 15 residues. Together with reference TRBV7-2 and TRBJ1-2, the CDR3 gives the full variable domain: GAGVSQSPSNKVTEKGKDVELRCDPISGHTALYWYRQSLGQGLEFLIYFQGNSAPDKSGLPSDRFSAERTGGSVSTLTIQRTQQEDSAVYLCASSRGQGLNYGYTFGSGTRLTVV.

This clonotype was recorded a few times. The chain employs TRBV4-3 and TRBJ1-1; 7 nucleotides match TRBD1. J was trimmed by 5 bases and V by 5 bases; bases with no gene match: 8. The CDR3 sequence is 14 residues long. CDR1 LGHNA and CDR2 YSLEER come from the germline V gene. CDR3 loop: CASSTQTGWTEAFF. DNA for the CDR3: TGCGCCAGCAGCACCCAGACAGGGTGGACTGAAGCTTTCTTT.

This clonotype occurred a few times. The J gene is TRBJ2-2, the V gene TRBV12-3 or TRBV12-4, with D possibly matching TRBD2 (6 bases). V lost 5 bases and J 6 bases, leaving 16 bases between the germline ends. The CDR3 is made up of 15 amino acids. The chain's CDR3 is CASSLGRAGSGELFF. The CDR3 DNA follows: TGTGCCAGCAGTCTAGGGAGAGCGGGCTCCGGGGAGCTGTTTTTT.

This clonotype has just a few counts. The V and J genes are TRBV7-8 and TRBJ2-5; a possible D gene is TRBD1 (5 bases). The V and J ends lost 5 bases and 3 bases respectively, with 19 bases between them. The CDR3 contains 16 residues. From germline, CDR1 is SGHVS and CDR2 FQNEAQ. DNA for the CDR3: TGTGCCAGCAGCAACAGCAGGACGGCAGGGAAAGAGACCCAGTACTTC. Translated: CASSNSRTAGKETQYF. The full variable domain, in which reference TRBV7-8 and TRBJ2-5 provide the parts outside the CDR3, is GAGVSQSPRYKVAKRGQDVALRCDPISGHVSLFWYQQALGQGPEFLTYFQNEAQLDKSGLPSDRFFAERPEGSVSTLKIQRTQQEDSAVYLCASSNSRTAGKETQYFGPGTRLLVL.

Many counts were recorded for this clonotype. V and J are TRBV12-3 or TRBV12-4 and TRBJ2-2; D perhaps matches TRBD2 (5 bases). V was trimmed by 2 bases and J by 8 bases, leaving 18 bases between them. CDR3 length: 16 residues. CDR3 bases: TGTGCCAGCAGTTTAACCGCTGGACTCACGAGGGGGGAGCTGTTTTTT. Its translation is CASSLTAGLTRGELFF.

The rearrangement joins TRBV4-3 to TRBJ2-7; 13 bases are a match to TRBD2. CDR3 length: 15 amino acids. Germline-derived CDR1 and CDR2 are LGHNA and YSLEER. Germline trimming cut 4 bases from V and 4 bases from J; bases unmatched to any gene: 4. CDR3 sequence: CASSPGTSGNYEQYF. The CDR3 nucleotides are TGCGCCAGCAGCCCAGGGACTAGCGGGAATTACGAGCAGTACTTC.

This clonotype came up many times. The chain employs TRBV12-3 or TRBV12-4 and TRBJ1-6; D is uncertain. The V gene lost 5 bases and the J gene lost 4 bases, with 12 bases spanning the gap. CDR3 length equals 15 residues. The CDR3 protein is CASSPDMGYNSPLHF. CDR3 bases: TGTGCCAGCAGTCCGGATATGGGGTATAATTCACCCCTCCACTTT.

J is TRBJ1-5 and V is TRBV5-1; TRBD1 is a possible D gene (6 bases). Per germline, CDR1 SGHRS and CDR2 YFSETQ. V lost 4 bases, J lost 0 bases, and 11 bases lay in between. The CDR3 spans 15 residues. The DNA of the CDR3 is TGCGCCAGCAGCAAGGAGGGGGGTAGCAATCAGCCCCAGCATTTT. Translation gives CASSKEGGSNQPQHF.

J is TRBJ1-4 and V is TRBV5-1; a weak D match, TRBD1 (5 bases). Germline lookup yields CDR1 SGHRS and CDR2 YFSETQ. V lost 1 base and J 6 bases, leaving 10 bases between the germline ends. The length of the CDR3 is 14 residues. CDR3 coding DNA: TGCGCCAGCAGCTTGACACGGGGGTATGAAAAACTGTTTTTT. This translates into CASSLTRGYEKLFF.

In this sample, this clonotype turned up a few times. The chain recombines TRBV20-1 with TRBJ2-3; TRBD1 agrees at 8 bases. V shed 3 bases, J shed 2 bases, and the junction held 7 bases outside the gene matches. The CDR3 runs to 15 residues. Germline V gene lookup returns CDR1 DFQATT and CDR2 SNEGSKA (reference sequence). CDR3 nucleotide sequence: TGCAGTGCTAGTGGACAGGGAGGCTTCACAGATACGCAGTATTTT. This gives the protein CSASGQGGFTDTQYF.

This chain uses TRBV7-2 with TRBJ2-6; no reliable D call. The V end lost 4 bases, the J end lost 2 bases, and 15 bases lay between the germline ends. Germline V gene data show CDR1 as SGHTA and CDR2 as FQGNSA. The CDR3 is made up of 17 amino acids. The CDR3 nucleotides read TGTGCCAGCAGCTCCCGGAAACGATATACTGGGGCCAACGTCCTGACTTTC. Residues: CASSSRKRYTGANVLTF.

This clonotype turned up a few times. The rearrangement joins TRBV9 to TRBJ1-5; D unclear. The germline CDR1 and CDR2 sequences are SGDLS and YYNGEE. Trimming shortened V by 0 bases and J by 4 bases, and 8 bases separated the two germline ends. The CDR3 covers 14 residues. The CDR3 loop reads CASSVDIGNQPQHF. CDR3 nucleotides: TGTGCCAGCAGCGTAGATATAGGGAATCAGCCCCAGCATTTT.

This clonotype was observed a few times. The CDR3 reads CASSLLSGRRYEQYF. CDR3 coding DNA: TGTGCCAGCAGCCTCCTTAGCGGGAGGCGCTACGAGCAGTACTTC. This sequence joins TRBV7-2 and TRBJ2-7, with 10 bases matching TRBD2. This CDR3 is 15 amino acids long. The germline V gene encodes CDR1 SGHTA and CDR2 FQGNSA. V was clipped by 5 bases and J by 3 bases; unmatched bases: 7.

This chain joins TRBV19 and TRBJ2-7, with D uncertain. V lost 6 bases to trimming and J lost 6 bases, with 21 bases between them. The germline CDR1 and CDR2 sequences are LNHDA and SQIVND (reference sequence). The CDR3 extends over 15 amino acids. CDR3 sequence reads: CASSPPERYPPEQYF. In nucleotides, the CDR3 is TGTGCCAGTAGCCCCCCCGAGAGGTACCCTCCCGAGCAGTACTTC. The full variable domain, completed using reference TRBV19 and TRBJ2-7, is DGGITQSPKYLFRKEGQNVTLSCEQNLNHDAMYWYRQDPGQGLRLIYYSQIVNDFQKGDIAEGYSVSREKKESFPLTVTSAQKNPTAFYLCASSPPERYPPEQYFGPGTRLTVT.

A few counts support this clonotype. The CDR3 coding sequence is TGCAGCGTTCTATACAGAAGAACGGGCCCTGAAGCTTTCTTT. Its protein product is CSVLYRRTGPEAFF. The rearrangement uses TRBV29-1 and TRBJ1-1; D remains unclear. This CDR3 is built from 14 residues. Trimming pared 5 bases from V and 6 bases from J, leaving 19 bases between. Germline V gene sequence: CDR1 SQVTM, CDR2 ANQGSEA.

The chain links TRBV20-1 to TRBJ2-1; 8 nucleotides agree with TRBD2. The CDR3 runs 15 residues. The V gene end was trimmed by 5 bases and the J gene end by 1 base; junction bases not matched to a gene: 7. CDR1 and CDR2 (germline): DFQATT, SNEGSKA (reference sequence). CDR3 region: CSASAGALSYNEQFF. The CDR3, as DNA: TGCAGTGCTTCAGCGGGAGCTTTGTCCTACAATGAGCAGTTCTTC.

The table lists this clonotype with a few counts. This chain links TRBV2 with TRBJ1-5; D is ambiguous. The CDR3 consists of 14 residues. Germline V lookup: CDR1 SNHLY, CDR2 FYNNEI. V lost 6 bases and J lost 3, with 12 bases in between. The CDR3 DNA reads as TGTGCCAGCAGCATCGGACGGAACAATCAGCCCCAGCATTTT. Protein: CASSIGRNNQPQHF.

The DNA for the CDR3 is TGCAGTGCTTCCCCCGGGTCAGGGAACCCCTACGAGCAGTACTTC. Protein product: CSASPGSGNPYEQYF. The chain couples TRBV20-1 to TRBJ2-7; a possible D gene is TRBD1 (5 bases). Germline loops: CDR1 DFQATT, CDR2 SNEGSKA (reference sequence). The germline V and J ends were trimmed by 5 bases and 2 bases, with 19 bases remaining between them. CDR3 length: 15 amino acids.